Given below is one T cell receptor beta chain in context. The germline gives CDR1 LGHDT, CDR2 YNNKEL (reference sequence). J lost 4 bases, V lost 4 bases, and 6 bases had no gene match. The length of the CDR3 is 17 residues. Authors' methods: Estimation of nucleated cell counts was performed using reference gene primer amplification. Sequencing was performed with immunoSEQ multiplex PCR; in TCRdb, only in-frame clones are kept and a portion is missing. D and trimming were read from the DNA, whereas the V and J calls and clone size are those reported in that table. The data hold fewer than 200,000 clones, with around 80% observed a single time. This sample was included in a study of blood T cell repertoires in COVID-19. On the study more broadly: Acute and convalescent COVID-19 samples came from the United States, Italy and Spain. Sample material is recorded as cDNA or gDNA derived from T cells, B-cell-depleted T cells, or PBMCs.

This receptor was obtained from a man in his 70s with active or convalescent COVID-19. Input material: peripheral blood. V gene TRBV3-1 (or the pseudogene TRBV3-2) combines with J gene TRBJ2-5, with TRBD2 matching over 16 bases. The CDR3 sequence is CASSPGTSGGAGETQYF. The CDR3 region has the DNA TGTGCCAGCAGCCCGGGGACTAGCGGGGGGGCGGGAGAGACCCAGTACTTC.